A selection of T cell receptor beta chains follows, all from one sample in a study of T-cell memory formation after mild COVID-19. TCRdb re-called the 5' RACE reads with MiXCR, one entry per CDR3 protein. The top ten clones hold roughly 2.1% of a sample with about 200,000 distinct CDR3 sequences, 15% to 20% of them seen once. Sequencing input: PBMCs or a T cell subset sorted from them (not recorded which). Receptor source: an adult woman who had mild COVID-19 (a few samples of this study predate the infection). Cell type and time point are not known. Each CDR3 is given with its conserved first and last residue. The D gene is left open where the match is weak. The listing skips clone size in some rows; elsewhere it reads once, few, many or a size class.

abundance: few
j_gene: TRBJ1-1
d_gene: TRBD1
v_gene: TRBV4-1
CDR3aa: CASSHPPRGGEDTEAFF
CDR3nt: TGCGCCAGCAGCCACCCCCCCCGAGGGGGCGAGGACACTGAAGCTTTCTTT

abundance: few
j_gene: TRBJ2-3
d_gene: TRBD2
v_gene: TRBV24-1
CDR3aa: CATSVSGRLEDTQYF
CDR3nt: TGTGCCACCAGTGTGAGCGGGAGATTGGAAGATACGCAGTATTTT

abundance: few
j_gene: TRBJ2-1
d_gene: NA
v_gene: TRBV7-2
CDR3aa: CASSLASTGRSYNEQFF
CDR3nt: TGTGCCAGCAGCTTGGCTTCGACAGGGAGGTCCTACAATGAGCAGTTCTTC

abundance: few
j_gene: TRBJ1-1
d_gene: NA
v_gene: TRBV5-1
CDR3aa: CASSGRDSKTEAFF
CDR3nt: TGCGCCAGCAGCGGACGCGACAGTAAGACTGAAGCTTTCTTT

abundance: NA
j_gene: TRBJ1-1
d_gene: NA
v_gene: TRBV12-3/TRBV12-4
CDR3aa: CASSLRDTLMNTEAFF
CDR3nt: TGTGCCAGCAGTTTACGGGACACCCTGATGAACACTGAAGCTTTCTTT

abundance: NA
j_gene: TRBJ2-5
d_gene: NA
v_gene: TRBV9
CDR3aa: CASSVDAGKKTQYF
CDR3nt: TGTGCCAGCAGCGTAGACGCGGGAAAGAAGACCCAGTACTTC

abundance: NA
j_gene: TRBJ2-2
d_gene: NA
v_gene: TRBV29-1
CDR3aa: CSVEPNTGELFF
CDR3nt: TGCAGCGTTGAACCGAACACCGGGGAGCTGTTTTTT

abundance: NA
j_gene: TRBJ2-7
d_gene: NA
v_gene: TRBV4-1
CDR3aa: CASSPGGDSYEQYF
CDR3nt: TGCGCCAGCAGCCCAGGGGGGGACTCCTACGAGCAGTACTTC

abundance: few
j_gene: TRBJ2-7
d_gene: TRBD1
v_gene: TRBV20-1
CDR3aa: CSASLRGQGWDEQYF
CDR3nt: TGCAGTGCTAGTCTCAGGGGGCAGGGCTGGGACGAGCAGTACTTC

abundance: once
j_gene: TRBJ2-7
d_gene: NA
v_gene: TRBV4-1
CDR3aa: CASSFRYEQYF
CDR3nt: TGCGCCAGCAGCTTCAGGTACGAGCAGTACTTC

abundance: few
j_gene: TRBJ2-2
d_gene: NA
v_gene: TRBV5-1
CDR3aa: CASSLGILSDTGELFF
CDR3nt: TGCGCCAGCAGCTTGGGTATCCTATCGGACACCGGGGAGCTGTTTTTT

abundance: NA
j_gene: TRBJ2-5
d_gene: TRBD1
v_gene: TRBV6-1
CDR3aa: CASRQGGRWETQYF
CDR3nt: TGTGCCAGCAGGCAAGGGGGCCGGTGGGAGACCCAGTACTTC

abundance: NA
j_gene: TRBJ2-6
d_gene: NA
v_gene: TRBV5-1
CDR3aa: CASSLGNSGANVLTF
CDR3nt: TGCGCCAGCAGCTTGGGAAACTCTGGGGCCAACGTCCTGACTTTC

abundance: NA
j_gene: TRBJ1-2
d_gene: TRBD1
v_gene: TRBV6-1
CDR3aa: CASSEAGGGGYGYTF
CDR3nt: TGTGCCAGCAGTGAAGCAGGGGGCGGCGGCTATGGCTACACCTTC

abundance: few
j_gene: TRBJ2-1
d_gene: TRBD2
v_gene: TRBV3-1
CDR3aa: CASSQAFAGTSGVEQFF
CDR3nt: TGTGCCAGCAGCCAAGCCTTTGCCGGGACTAGCGGGGTCGAGCAGTTCTTC

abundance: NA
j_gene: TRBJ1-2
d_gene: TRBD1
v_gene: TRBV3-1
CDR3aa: CASSPTGQGRYGYTF
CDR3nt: TGTGCCAGCAGCCCCACCGGACAGGGACGCTATGGCTACACCTTC

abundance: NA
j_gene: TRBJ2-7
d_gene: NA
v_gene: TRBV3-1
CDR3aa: CASSQGGFDEQYF
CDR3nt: TGTGCCAGCAGCCAAGGGGGGTTCGACGAGCAGTACTTC

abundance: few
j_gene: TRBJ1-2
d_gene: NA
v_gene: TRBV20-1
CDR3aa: CSARVGEYGYTF
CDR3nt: TGCAGTGCTAGAGTTGGAGAGTATGGCTACACCTTC

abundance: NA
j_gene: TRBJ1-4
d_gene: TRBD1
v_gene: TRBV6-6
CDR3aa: CASSYWEGAGEKLFF
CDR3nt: TGTGCCAGCAGTTACTGGGAGGGGGCCGGTGAAAAACTGTTTTTT

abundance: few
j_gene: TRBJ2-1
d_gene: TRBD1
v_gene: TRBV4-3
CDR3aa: CASSQRQGSYNEQFF
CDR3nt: TGCGCCAGCAGCCAACGACAGGGCTCCTACAATGAGCAGTTCTTC

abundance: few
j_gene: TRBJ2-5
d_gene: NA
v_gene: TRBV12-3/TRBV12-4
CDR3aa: CASSLATGGQETQYF
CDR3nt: TGTGCCAGCAGTTTAGCTACTGGGGGTCAGGAGACCCAGTACTTC

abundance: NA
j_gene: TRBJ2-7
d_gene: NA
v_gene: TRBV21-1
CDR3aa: CASSKVGERDPSYEQYF
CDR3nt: TGTGCCAGCAGCAAAGTAGGGGAACGGGACCCGTCCTACGAGCAGTACTTC

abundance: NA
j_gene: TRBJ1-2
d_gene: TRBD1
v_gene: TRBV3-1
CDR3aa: CASSLGQDTTTAYGYTF
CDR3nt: TGTGCCAGCAGCCTCGGACAGGACACTACTACTGCCTATGGCTACACCTTC

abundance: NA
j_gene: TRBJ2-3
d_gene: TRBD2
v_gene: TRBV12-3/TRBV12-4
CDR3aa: CASSFVAGTTDTQYF
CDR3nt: TGTGCCAGCAGCTTCGTAGCGGGTACCACAGATACGCAGTATTTT